This passage covers 21 T cell receptor beta chains from one sample sequenced in a study of shared clonotypes between healthy human individuals. Generated by immunoSEQ multiplex PCR, the TCRdb table keeps only in-frame clones and is missing some. The data contain about a million clones, around 76% of them singletons. Input material: memory CD4+ T cells sorted from blood. Subset defined: CD45RA-negative fraction. These receptors originate from a young man in good health.

Regarding this clone: The junction differs from germline at one of its ends, possibly a read error. The genes are TRBV7-7 and TRBJ1-5; no firm D call. The CDR3 runs 17 residues. Germline assignment: CDR1 SSHAT and CDR2 FNYEAQ (reference sequence). The CDR3 sequence: CASSRRRTGGSNQPQHF. The CDR3, as DNA: TGTGCTAGCAGTCGACGGAGGACCGGCGGAAGCAATCAGCCCCAGCATTTT.

This clone showed up just once. The chain employs TRBV29-1 and TRBJ1-2; 10 bases are a match to TRBD1. Germline-derived CDR1 and CDR2 are SQVTM and ANQGSEA. The CDR3 has 13 amino acids. V dropped 7 bases and J dropped 7; count of bases not matched to a gene: 9. Here the CDR3 reads CSAETGGARGYTF. CDR3 in DNA: TGCAGCGCCGAGACAGGGGGCGCTCGTGGCTACACCTTC. Full variable domain (rest looked up from reference TRBV29-1 and TRBJ1-2): SAVISQKPSRDICQRGTSLTIQCQVDSQVTMMFWYRQQPGQSLTLIATANQGSEATYESGFVIDKFPISRPNLTFSTLTVSNMSPEDSSIYLCSAETGGARGYTFGSGTRLTVV.

The DNA for the CDR3 is TGCGCCAGCAGTAGGACGGCGAACACCGGGGAGCTGTTTTTT. As protein: CASSRTANTGELFF. V usage is TRBV4-3 and J usage is TRBJ2-2; D not certain. Trimming stripped 6 bases from V and 0 bases from J, with 8 bases between. The CDR3 is 14 residues long. CDR1 and CDR2 (germline): LGHNA, YSLEER.

The chain has TRBV4-1 and TRBJ2-1; 7 nucleotides match TRBD1. The junction had 5 bases not matched to a gene; V was cut back by 0 bases and J by 6 bases. Germline V lookup: CDR1 MGHRA, CDR2 YSYEKL. The CDR3 length is 15 residues. The CDR3: CASSQDRQGFNEQFF. The CDR3, as DNA: TGCGCCAGCAGCCAAGATCGACAGGGTTTCAATGAGCAGTTCTTC.

Details on this clone: The same CDR3 arises from other DNA sequences in this sample as well. The chain's CDR3 is CASSPGAAYEQYF. The CDR3, as DNA: TGTGCCAGCTCACCGGGGGCGGCCTACGAGCAGTACTTC. The chain uses TRBV18 and TRBJ2-7, with a possible D match to TRBD1 (6 bases). The CDR3 covers 13 residues. The germline V gene encodes CDR1 KGHSH and CDR2 LQKENI. The V end lost 3 bases, the J end lost 2 bases, and 8 bases lay between the germline ends. Drawing the rest from reference TRBV18 and TRBJ2-7, the complete variable domain is NAGVMQNPRHLVRRRGQEARLRCSPMKGHSHVYWYRQLPEEGLKFMVYLQKENIIDESGMPKERFSAEFPKEGPSILRIQQVVRGDSAAYFCASSPGAAYEQYFGPGTRLTVT.

With respect to this clone: Other nucleotide sequences in the sample specify the same CDR3. V gene TRBV18 combines with J gene TRBJ2-7, with D possibly TRBD1 on 6 matching bases. This CDR3 has 12 residues. Germline V gene lookup returns CDR1 KGHSH and CDR2 LQKENI. V lost 5 bases and J lost 3, with 8 bases in between. The CDR3 reads CASSEQGYEQYF. The CDR3 DNA reads TGTGCCAGCTCAGAACAGGGCTACGAGCAGTACTTC. Looking up the rest from reference TRBV18 and TRBJ2-7 gives the full variable domain: NAGVMQNPRHLVRRRGQEARLRCSPMKGHSHVYWYRQLPEEGLKFMVYLQKENIIDESGMPKERFSAEFPKEGPSILRIQQVVRGDSAAYFCASSEQGYEQYFGPGTRLTVT.

The chain joins TRBV14 to TRBJ2-7; TRBD2 matches at 15 bases. The germline V gene has CDR1 SGHDN and CDR2 FVKESK. CDR3 length: 17 residues. With V trimmed by 4 bases and J by 2 bases, 6 bases remained unmatched. The CDR3 region has the DNA TGTGCCAGCAGCCGAGGGACTAGCGGGAGGAGAACCTACGAGCAGTACTTC. It translates to CASSRGTSGRRTYEQYF.

The V and J genes are TRBV5-1 and TRBJ2-7, with D possibly TRBD2 on 5 matching bases. The V gene's germline CDR1 is SGHRS and CDR2 YFSETQ. This CDR3 has 12 residues. V shed 4 bases and J shed 7 bases, with 12 bases lying between them. The DNA of the CDR3 is TGCGCCAGCAGCGGAGGACTGGAAGAGCAGTACTTC. It encodes CASSGGLEEQYF.

The gene calls are TRBV11-3 and TRBJ2-1; D is tentatively TRBD1 or TRBD2 (5 bases each). CDR3 length: 17 amino acids. Trimming took 5 bases from V and 8 from J, leaving 25 bases between them. Germline values: CDR1 SGHNT, CDR2 YENEEA. In DNA form, the CDR3 reads TGTGCCAGCAGCATGCCTTTGAGAGGGGATGGCAAGGATGAGCAGTTCTTC. Its protein product is CASSMPLRGDGKDEQFF.

This rearrangement joins TRBV7-2 to TRBJ2-7; 7 bases map to TRBD2. The CDR3 consists of 16 residues. With V trimmed by 5 bases and J by 2 bases, 12 bases remained unmatched. Germline CDR1 is SGHTA and CDR2 is FQGNSA. The CDR3 DNA sequence: TGTGCCAGCAGCCAGGGAGGGGTTCGAAAAACCTACGAGCAGTACTTC. Its protein is CASSQGGVRKTYEQYF.

As for this clone: Germline is not matched at one junction end, which may reflect a read error. The chain joins TRBV11-2 to TRBJ2-1; D is uncertain. CDR1 is SGHAT and CDR2 is FQNNGV in the germline V gene. This CDR3 contains 11 residues. The CDR3 sequence is CASSLALDQVF. The CDR3 nucleotides are TGTGCCAGCAGCTTAGCCTTAGATCAGGTCTTC.

The chain couples TRBV4-3 to TRBJ2-3; perhaps TRBD1 as D (8 bases). The germline V and J ends were trimmed by 2 bases and 3 bases, with 12 bases remaining between them. This CDR3 has 15 residues. Germline CDR1 and CDR2: LGHNA and YSLEER. Here the CDR3 reads CASSQTGGGTDTQYF. In DNA, the CDR3 is TGCGCCAGCAGCCAAACAGGGGGAGGGACAGATACGCAGTATTTT.

A single count supports this clone. A much larger clone differs by one base, so this may be a read error. The sample contains more than one DNA sequence encoding this CDR3. The chain combines TRBV10-2 with TRBJ2-5; D may match TRBD1 or TRBD2 (5 bases each). The DNA end favors TRBJ2-7, so the J call may be wrong. The length of the CDR3 is 12 residues. Germline V gene sequence: CDR1 WSHSY, CDR2 SAAADI. The CDR3 bases are TGCGCCAGCAGTGAGGGGGGCTACGAGCAGTACTTC. Translated, it gives CASSEGGYEQYF.

This chain joins TRBV9 and TRBJ2-2; no reliable D call. V dropped 4 bases and J dropped 2 bases, with 9 bases sitting between them. The germline V gene encodes CDR1 SGDLS and CDR2 YYNGEE. The CDR3 consists of 14 residues. CDR3 residues: CASSPIPNTGELFF. DNA of the CDR3: TGTGCCAGCAGCCCTATACCCAACACCGGGGAGCTGTTTTTT. The whole variable domain, filled in from reference TRBV9 and TRBJ2-2, reads DSGVTQTPKHLITATGQRVTLRCSPRSGDLSVYWYQQSLDQGLQFLIQYYNGEERAKGNILERFSAQQFPDLHSELNLSSLELGDSALYFCASSPIPNTGELFFGEGSRLTVL.

The chain uses TRBV7-9 and TRBJ1-5, with a possible D match to TRBD1 (6 bases). This CDR3 region has 14 residues. Looked up from germline, CDR1 is SEHNR and CDR2 is FQNEAQ (reference sequence). V lost 6 bases to trimming and J lost 1 base, with 10 bases between them. CDR3 in amino acids: CASSWGQSNQPQHF. The CDR3 nucleotides are TGTGCCAGCAGTTGGGGACAAAGCAATCAGCCCCAGCATTTT.

This clone was picked up one time. The rearrangement uses TRBV5-4 and TRBJ1-6; 8 bases map to TRBD1. CDR1 is SGHNT and CDR2 is YYREEE in the germline V gene (reference sequence). The CDR3 is 19 residues long. V was clipped by 2 bases and J by 0 bases; unmatched bases: 10. The CDR3 here is CASSFKGTGGSSYNSPLHF. The CDR3 region has the DNA TGTGCCAGCAGCTTTAAGGGCACAGGGGGGAGCTCCTATAATTCACCCCTCCACTTT.

V gene TRBV7-8 combines with J gene TRBJ1-6; 7 bases agree with TRBD1. Germline lookup yields CDR1 SGHVS and CDR2 FQNEAQ. The CDR3 is 14 residues long. After removal of 3 bases from V and 8 bases from J, the junction contained 4 bases not matched to a gene. The chain's CDR3 is CASSFTGADSPLHF. As DNA, the CDR3 is TGTGCCAGCAGCTTTACAGGGGCCGATTCACCCCTCCACTTT.

This clone occurred a few times. The chain uses TRBV27 and TRBJ1-1; no definite D call. From germline, CDR1 is MNHEY and CDR2 SMNVEV (reference sequence). CDR3 length equals 15 residues. The germline V and J ends were trimmed by 6 bases and 1 base, with 15 bases remaining between them. CDR3 loop: CASSSAREGNTEAFF. In nucleotides, the CDR3 is TGTGCCAGCAGCTCCGCTCGGGAGGGGAACACTGAAGCTTTCTTT.

This chain joins TRBV6-1 and TRBJ2-5; TRBD2 might be the D (6 bases). From germline, CDR1 is MNHNS and CDR2 SASEGT. Trimming removed 8 bases from V and 2 bases from J, with 15 bases in between. The CDR3 is 14 residues long. CDR3 sequence: CASEGRIGQETQYF. For the CDR3, the DNA is TGTGCCAGCGAGGGGAGGATTGGGCAAGAGACCCAGTACTTC.

The chain couples TRBV19 to TRBJ2-3, with D possibly matching TRBD1 (5 bases). V shed 7 bases and J shed 0 bases, with 11 bases lying between them. The CDR3 length is 14 residues. CDR1 and CDR2 from the germline V gene are LNHDA and SQIVND (reference sequence). CDR3 sequence (DNA): TGTGCCAGTATCCCGACAGATAGCACAGATACGCAGTATTTT. This codes for CASIPTDSTDTQYF.

This rearrangement joins TRBV19 to TRBJ2-7; D call uncertain. The V and J ends lost 2 bases and 6 bases respectively, with 17 bases between them. The CDR3 has 15 amino acids. The V gene's germline CDR1 is LNHDA and CDR2 SQIVND (reference sequence). The CDR3 nucleotides are TGTGCCAGTAGTATACAAGGCAGAGGTAGAGGCGAGCAGTACTTC. Translation gives CASSIQGRGRGEQYF.